This T cell receptor beta chain was sequenced for a study of blood T cell repertoires in COVID-19. Overall study: The United States, Italy and Spain were the sources of the acute and convalescent COVID-19 samples. Sources were T cells, B-cell-depleted T cells, or PBMCs; the material itself was cDNA or gDNA.

As originally analysed: Reference gene primer amplification in the assay estimated nucleated cell counts. Libraries were prepared by immunoSEQ multiplex PCR; TCRdb keeps only in-frame clonotypes and omits some of them. V, J and clone size reflect that table, while D and trimming were determined from the DNA. Among about half a million clones listed, approximately 83% were seen once. Germline CDR1 LGHNA, CDR2 YSLEER. This CDR3 region has 14 residues. The V end was cut by 4 bases, the J end by 4 bases, with 13 bases between. The material sequenced was peripheral blood. This sequence joins TRBV4-3 and TRBJ1-1; maybe TRBD1 (5 bases). This sequence originates from a human donor in a cohort sampled during active COVID-19. As DNA, the CDR3 is TGCGCCAGCAGCCCCCGGGGGGGGAGCACTGAAGCTTTCTTT. Translation: CASSPRGGSTEAFF.